The TCR beta chain described here comes from a study of CD8 T cells in ankylosing spondylitis (dated by TCRdb to between 2016 and 2019). Background for the entire study: To find TCR variants linked to disease, the study profiled T cell receptor beta repertoires in ankylosing spondylitis patients and healthy donors. The whole study cohort included 90 to 120 healthy donors and around 24 ankylosing spondylitis patients. Samples of peripheral blood were taken, and for ankylosing spondylitis patients, synovial fluid was collected as well. The study at large found these results: A TCR beta motif of several highly homologous amino acid variants appeared characteristic of blood from ankylosing spondylitis patients. Significant enrichment of the disease-linked clones was reported in matched synovial fluid samples from ankylosing spondylitis patients. Some motif variants were previously reported in synovial fluid and blood of reactive arthritis patients, suggesting common disease-initiation mechanisms. In peripheral blood, the disease-linked clones were found at relatively low frequencies and had a CD8+ phenotype.

This clonotype has just a few counts. No cognate antigen has been identified for it. Within one base of it there is no much larger clone, and no base qualities were kept. The listed sequencing device is Illumina HiSeq 2500. TCR beta libraries were prepared by quantitative 5'-RACE with molecular barcodes. Concerning the study's data processing: Disease-linked TCR variants were identified with a new computational method built on a probabilistic model of VDJ rearrangement. TCRdb applied fastp at Q25 and MiXCR to the public reads, then kept only in-frame beta chains. Rows are unified per CDR3 protein, each entry keeping the most common DNA and genes. Clone size and V and J calls follow TCRdb, not the original study. This sample comprises about 540,000 distinct CDR3 sequences, roughly 13% of them detected only once. Under 7.5% of the sample is held by the ten biggest clonotypes. From the cysteine through the phenylalanine, the CDR3 covers 16 amino acids. CDR3 DNA is the only sequence kept; it has 48 bases, read in frame from the first base. CDR1 and CDR2 are drawn from the germline V gene (reference sequence): DFQATT, SNEGSKA. The junction shows trimming of 0 bases on V and 7 bases on J, and the gene matches do not reach 12 bases of it.

The rearrangement joined TRBV20-1 to TRBJ2-5, with 9 bases in between that match TRBD2. The source is a male donor with ankylosing spondylitis. The sequenced sample was blood, either unsorted or a sorted T cell fraction (not recorded which). The CDR3 loop reads CSARDVASGTSGTQYF. In nucleotides, the sequence is TGCAGTGCTAGAGATGTGGCTAGCGGGACGAGTGGGACCCAGTACTTC.